These 26 T cell receptor beta chains came from one sample sequenced in a study of CD8 T cells in Susac syndrome. Random hexamers primed reverse transcription of roughly 0.45 to 1 ug RNA. TCRdb passed the immunoSEQ multiplex PCR reads through MiXCR, listing each CDR3 protein once. The sample has a few hundred thousand distinct CDR3 sequences; just over 90% are singletons. The specimen sequenced was CD4+ T cells from PBMCs. The origin of the receptors is a human donor with multiple sclerosis.

The gene calls are TRBV6-5 and TRBJ2-1, with 7 nucleotides matching TRBD2. CDR3 length: 13 residues. Unmatched junction bases numbered 8, after V lost 7 bases and J lost 8 bases. Germline CDR1 is MNHEY and CDR2 is SVGAGI. The CDR3 loop reads CASTKAGRYEQFF. The CDR3 region has the DNA TGTGCCAGCACGAAAGCGGGGCGGTATGAGCAGTTCTTC.

The V and J genes are TRBV20-1 and TRBJ1-3, with unresolved D. The V gene's germline CDR1 is DFQATT and CDR2 SNEGSKA (reference sequence). The CDR3 consists of 12 residues. V lost 3 bases to trimming and J lost 1 base, with 4 bases between them. The CDR3 nucleotides read TGCAGTGCTAGGGGTTCTGGAAACACCATATATTTT. Encoded protein: CSARGSGNTIYF.

The chain uses TRBV29-1 and TRBJ2-3; D unresolved. Trimming removed 4 bases at V and 4 bases at J, with 12 bases between. Germline V gives CDR1 SQVTM, CDR2 ANQGSEA. CDR3 length: 13 residues. CDR3 coding DNA: TGCAGCGTTGTCAGAAGTGGAGCAGATACGCAGTATTTT. Its protein is CSVVRSGADTQYF.

This rearrangement joins TRBV5-1 to TRBJ1-4; D unclear. This CDR3 spans 13 amino acids. Germline V gene lookup returns CDR1 SGHRS and CDR2 YFSETQ. Deletions cut 5 bases from V and 5 bases from J, with 10 bases between. CDR3 bases: TGCGCCAGCAGGAGGGCTGACAATGAAAAACTGTTTTTT. This translates into CASRRADNEKLFF.

CDR3 protein: CASSVDQGPYEQYF. As DNA, the CDR3 is TGTGCCAGCAGCGTAGATCAGGGTCCCTACGAGCAGTACTTC. This chain links TRBV9 with TRBJ2-7; TRBD1 might be the D (5 bases). Germline CDR1 SGDLS, CDR2 YYNGEE. CDR3 length: 14 amino acids. The ends were cut back, 0 bases at V and 2 bases at J, with 9 bases in the middle.

The genes are TRBV2 and TRBJ2-7, with D possibly matching TRBD2 (5 bases). The CDR3 sequence is 15 residues long. Germline V gives CDR1 SNHLY, CDR2 FYNNEI. With 6 bases removed from V and 5 bases from J, the gap between germline ends came to 20 bases. Written as DNA, the CDR3 is TGTGCCAGCAGGGATCCGGGAATTAAAGTCCACGAGCAGTACTTC. Translation: CASRDPGIKVHEQYF.

The chain carries TRBV2 and TRBJ1-2; perhaps TRBD1 as D (5 bases). Trimming took 6 bases from V and 8 from J, leaving 19 bases between them. This CDR3 comprises 14 residues. In germline, CDR1 is SNHLY, CDR2 FYNNEI. CDR3 protein: CASSTDSLRRGYTF. In DNA, the CDR3 is TGTGCCAGCAGCACCGACAGCCTACGGCGGGGCTACACCTTC.

The chain employs TRBV7-2 and TRBJ2-5; D perhaps matches TRBD2 (6 bases). Germline-derived CDR1 and CDR2 are SGHTA and FQGNSA. V lost 5 bases and J lost 6, with 19 bases in between. The length of the CDR3 is 15 residues. The CDR3 DNA follows: TGTGCCAGCAGCCAAGGAGGGACGGCCAGGAAGACCCAGTACTTC. Its translation is CASSQGGTARKTQYF. Complete variable domain (other parts from reference TRBV7-2 and TRBJ2-5): GAGVSQSPSNKVTEKGKDVELRCDPISGHTALYWYRQSLGQGLEFLIYFQGNSAPDKSGLPSDRFSAERTGGSVSTLTIQRTQQEDSAVYLCASSQGGTARKTQYFGPGTRLLVL.

This clonotype was picked up one time. This sequence joins TRBV7-9 and TRBJ2-5; weak D call: TRBD2 (6 bases). The length of the CDR3 is 14 residues. Looked up from germline, CDR1 is SEHNR and CDR2 is FQNEAQ (reference sequence). V was shortened by 1 base and J by 4 bases, with 10 bases between the two germline ends. In DNA, the CDR3 is TGTGCCAGCAGCTTAGTCCTCGGGGGAGAGACCCAGTACTTC. Its protein is CASSLVLGGETQYF.

Concerning this clonotype: One end of the junction varies from germline; a read error may be responsible. The rearrangement joins TRBV7-2 to TRBJ1-1; D unclear. The CDR3 has 16 amino acids. In germline, CDR1 is SGHTA, CDR2 FQGNSA. The CDR3 DNA reads TGTGCCAGCAGCGTAGCCCTCCGGGCAAGGAACACTGAAGCTTTCTTT. Translating gives CASSVALRARNTEAFF.

The chain links TRBV20-1 to TRBJ2-1; D is unresolved. Deletions cut 6 bases from V and 6 bases from J, with 18 bases between. Germline loops: CDR1 DFQATT, CDR2 SNEGSKA (reference sequence). The CDR3 extends over 14 amino acids. The CDR3 DNA follows: TGCAGTGCCCGAGATAACATAGCTGTCAATGAGCAGTTCTTC. Residues: CSARDNIAVNEQFF.

This clonotype was seen a handful of times. The genes are TRBV6-5 and TRBJ1-3, with no clear D. The V end lost 3 bases, the J end lost 0 bases, and 12 bases lay between the germline ends. The V gene's germline CDR1 is MNHEY and CDR2 SVGAGI. The CDR3 has 16 residues. As DNA, the CDR3 is TGTGCCAGCAGTTATACGGCTGTCTCCTCTGGAAACACCATATATTTT. Translated: CASSYTAVSSGNTIYF.

The gene calls are TRBV6-2 or TRBV6-3 and TRBJ1-5; D uncertain. The CDR3 is 15 residues long. V was trimmed by 2 bases and J by 7 bases, leaving 15 bases between them. Germline V lookup: CDR1 MNHEY, CDR2 SVGEGT. This CDR3 reads CASSYRWQRGQPQHF. CDR3 nucleotides: TGTGCCAGCAGTTACCGGTGGCAGAGAGGCCAGCCCCAGCATTTT.

V and J are TRBV11-2 and TRBJ2-4; D unresolved. The ends were cut back, 1 base at V and 6 bases at J, with 4 bases in the middle. The CDR3 is made up of 12 amino acids. Per the germline V gene, CDR1 is SGHAT and CDR2 is FQNNGV. The chain's CDR3 is CASSLAGNIQYF. The DNA of the CDR3 is TGTGCCAGCAGCTTAGCGGGAAACATTCAGTACTTC.

The V call is TRBV11-2, the J call TRBJ1-2; D uncertain. V was trimmed by 1 base and J by 4 bases, leaving 10 bases between them. Germline-derived CDR1 and CDR2 are SGHAT and FQNNGV. The CDR3 contains 14 residues. The DNA for the CDR3 is TGTGCCAGCAGCTTAGTGCCAGAGGGCTATGGCTACACCTTC. Encoded protein: CASSLVPEGYGYTF.

The J gene is TRBJ1-1, the V gene TRBV9; the D is unclear. Germline CDR1 reads SGDLS; CDR2 reads YYNGEE. This CDR3 has 16 residues. V was pared by 6 bases and J by 0 bases, with 18 bases between. CDR3 nucleotides: TGTGCCAGCAACACATATCCGGACCGGGTGAACACTGAAGCTTTCTTT. It encodes CASNTYPDRVNTEAFF. Filled out from reference TRBV9 and TRBJ1-1, the complete variable domain reads DSGVTQTPKHLITATGQRVTLRCSPRSGDLSVYWYQQSLDQGLQFLIQYYNGEERAKGNILERFSAQQFPDLHSELNLSSLELGDSALYFCASNTYPDRVNTEAFFGQGTRLTVV.

The chain is built from TRBV2 and TRBJ2-7; D unresolved. Trimming shortened V by 4 bases and J by 3 bases, and 25 bases separated the two germline ends. This CDR3 spans 18 amino acids. Germline V lookup: CDR1 SNHLY, CDR2 FYNNEI. This CDR3 is CASSVQASFTLEDYEQYF. The CDR3 DNA reads as TGTGCCAGCAGTGTCCAGGCGTCGTTCACGCTCGAGGACTACGAGCAGTACTTC.

This clonotype was seen a single time. The V call is TRBV7-2, the J call TRBJ1-5; 9 bases map to TRBD1. Germline loops: CDR1 SGHTA, CDR2 FQGNSA. This CDR3 has 15 amino acids. With 5 bases clipped from V and 5 bases from J, the junction kept 7 bases outside the gene matches. The CDR3 DNA reads as TGTGCCAGCAGCCCGAGGACAGGGGTTGATCAGCCCCAGCATTTT. It specifies CASSPRTGVDQPQHF.

The chain couples TRBV6-5 to TRBJ2-5; TRBD2 agrees at 13 bases. The CDR3 runs 16 residues. The junction had 0 bases not matched to a gene; V was cut back by 0 bases and J by 2 bases. Germline CDR1 is MNHEY and CDR2 is SVGAGI. The CDR3 sequence: CASSYSTSGGQETQYF. The CDR3 DNA reads as TGTGCCAGCAGTTACTCGACTAGCGGGGGGCAAGAGACCCAGTACTTC.

The chain carries TRBV20-1 and TRBJ2-5; possibly TRBD1 or TRBD2 for D (6 bases each). The ends were cut back, 1 base at V and 5 bases at J, with 11 bases in the middle. The length of the CDR3 is 13 residues. Germline assignment: CDR1 DFQATT and CDR2 SNEGSKA (reference sequence). The CDR3 DNA sequence: TGCAGTGCTAGAGTAGGGGGGCTGGAGACCCAGTACTTC. Encoded protein: CSARVGGLETQYF.

This rearrangement joins TRBV19 to TRBJ1-2; 9 bases are a match to TRBD1. With 9 bases clipped from V and 8 bases from J, the junction kept 7 bases outside the gene matches. CDR3 length: 12 residues. Germline CDR1 reads LNHDA; CDR2 reads SQIVND (reference sequence). The CDR3 DNA is TGTGCCAGCGCCACAGGGGGCGGAGGCTACACCTTC. Amino acids: CASATGGGGYTF.

With respect to this clonotype: One end of the junction varies from germline; a read error may be responsible. The V gene is TRBV5-1, the J gene TRBJ2-3; 7 nucleotides line up with TRBD1. Germline loops: CDR1 SGHRS, CDR2 YFSETQ. The CDR3 consists of 14 residues. CDR3 loop: CASSRDRSTDTQYF. As DNA, the CDR3 is TGTGCCAGCAGCAGGGACAGAAGCACAGATACGCAGTATTTT.

This clonotype appeared once. J is TRBJ2-5 and V is TRBV7-3; TRBD1 aligns across 10 bases. The germline V gene encodes CDR1 SGHTA and CDR2 FQGTGA. V gave up 2 bases and J gave up 0 bases; unmatched junction bases: 0. This CDR3 region has 15 residues. This CDR3 reads CASSLGTGDQETQYF. The CDR3 DNA sequence: TGTGCCAGCAGCTTAGGGACAGGGGACCAAGAGACCCAGTACTTC.

This sequence joins TRBV11-1 and TRBJ2-2; tentatively, D is TRBD1 (5 bases). Deletions cut 2 bases from V and 1 base from J, with 17 bases between. Germline CDR1 reads SGHAT; CDR2 reads FQDESV (reference sequence). The CDR3 is 18 residues long. The CDR3 loop reads CASSLISVGAWNTGELFF. The CDR3 DNA follows: TGTGCCAGCAGCTTAATCTCCGTTGGGGCTTGGAACACCGGGGAGCTGTTTTTT.

This CDR3 is CASSGSGGPYNEQFF. In DNA, the CDR3 is TGTGCCAGCAGTGGTAGCGGGGGGCCTTACAATGAGCAGTTCTTC. The chain employs TRBV2 and TRBJ2-1, with TRBD2 matching over 10 bases. CDR3 length: 15 amino acids. Germline trimming cut 4 bases from V and 4 bases from J; bases unmatched to any gene: 4. Germline V gene data show CDR1 as SNHLY and CDR2 as FYNNEI.

The chain joins TRBV3-1 to TRBJ1-2; 8 bases fit TRBD1. CDR3 size: 15 residues. The V segment lost 6 bases and the J segment 8 bases; nucleotides outside the gene matches: 14. CDR1 and CDR2 (germline): LGHDT, YNNKEL (reference sequence). The CDR3 region is CASSQNSGQVSGYTF. The CDR3 DNA is TGTGCCAGCAGTCAGAATTCGGGACAGGTCTCCGGCTACACCTTC.